The 17 T cell receptor beta chains below come from one sample, sequenced in a study of shared clonotypes between healthy human individuals. Some clones are missing from TCRdb's copy, which holds only in-frame ones; the method was immunoSEQ multiplex PCR. The sample holds some 2,500,000 clones; less than 95% are singletons and the top ten take approximately 0.39%. The sequenced sample consisted of naive CD4+ T cells from PBMCs. Subset reported: CD45RA+ positively selected. The source of these receptors is a man aged 18 to 29 in good health. Some clones in this sample may be carry-over from other donors' samples.

The table lists this clone with a count of one. The chain uses TRBV30 and TRBJ2-7; TRBD1 agrees at 9 bases. This CDR3 contains 14 residues. Germline loops: CDR1 GTSNPN, CDR2 SVGIG (reference sequence). With V trimmed by 0 bases and J by 5 bases, 5 bases remained unmatched. CDR3: CAWSVNRGRNEQYF. CDR3 nucleotide sequence: TGTGCCTGGAGTGTTAACAGGGGGCGAAACGAGCAGTACTTC. Full variable domain (missing parts from reference TRBV30 and TRBJ2-7): SQTIHQWPATLVQPVGSPLSLECTVEGTSNPNLYWYRQAAGRGLQLLFYSVGIGQISSEVPQNLSASRPQDRQFILSSKKLLLSDSGFYLCAWSVNRGRNEQYFGPGTRLTVT.

The chain is built from TRBV9 and TRBJ1-3; no definite D call. Germline V lookup: CDR1 SGDLS, CDR2 YYNGEE. The V end was cut by 0 bases, the J end by 0 bases, with 13 bases between. The CDR3 contains 17 residues. This CDR3 is CASSVGPTQASGNTIYF. As DNA, the CDR3 is TGTGCCAGCAGCGTAGGACCGACGCAAGCCTCTGGAAACACCATATATTTT.

V is TRBV5-1 and J is TRBJ1-6; D remains unclear. Looked up from germline, CDR1 is SGHRS and CDR2 is YFSETQ. Trimming shortened V by 5 bases and J by 7 bases, and 13 bases separated the two germline ends. This CDR3 comprises 14 residues. CDR3: CASSRADSNSPLHF. The CDR3 DNA follows: TGCGCCAGCAGTCGGGCGGATTCGAATTCACCCCTCCACTTT.

The chain employs TRBV27 and TRBJ2-5, with D unclear. CDR3 length: 14 amino acids. Trimming took 3 bases from V and 5 from J, leaving 13 bases between them. Looked up from germline, CDR1 is MNHEY and CDR2 is SMNVEV (reference sequence). CDR3 coding DNA: TGTGCCAGCAGTTTTTTCGGCCCCTGGGAGACCCAGTACTTC. Its protein product is CASSFFGPWETQYF.

The chain carries TRBV18 and TRBJ2-7; possible D gene TRBD2, 5 bases. Germline CDR1 reads KGHSH; CDR2 reads LQKENI. The CDR3 has 14 amino acids. Deletions cut 8 bases from V and 2 bases from J, with 16 bases between. The CDR3 sequence is CASTYPAAPYEQYF. As DNA, the CDR3 is TGTGCCAGCACTTACCCAGCGGCACCCTACGAGCAGTACTTC.

The J gene is TRBJ2-3, the V gene TRBV28, with TRBD2 matching 8 bases. The CDR3 has 15 amino acids. Germline V gives CDR1 MDHEN, CDR2 SYDVKM. Trimming removed 5 bases from V and 2 bases from J; junction bases left unmatched: 6. The CDR3 sequence is CASSPAGVVTDTQYF. The CDR3 DNA reads TGTGCCAGCAGTCCAGCGGGAGTTGTCACAGATACGCAGTATTTT.

The chain uses TRBV6-1 and TRBJ2-7, with no clear D. The CDR3 extends over 13 amino acids. V was shortened by 2 bases and J by 3 bases, with 8 bases between the two germline ends. Germline V CDR1 and CDR2: MNHNS, SASEGT. CDR3 protein: CASSESLIYEQYF. DNA for the CDR3: TGTGCCAGCAGTGAATCACTGATCTACGAGCAGTACTTC.

This chain connects TRBV27 to TRBJ2-2, with D tentatively TRBD2 (6 bases). Trimming took off 7 bases at V and 4 bases at J, with 13 bases between the two ends. The CDR3 runs 14 residues. The germline V gene encodes CDR1 MNHEY and CDR2 SMNVEV (reference sequence). This chain's CDR3 is CASTRGTFTGELFF. CDR3 nucleotides: TGTGCCAGCACTCGGGGGACTTTCACCGGGGAGCTGTTTTTT.

This clone is a singleton in its sample. The J gene is TRBJ2-1, the V gene TRBV11-2; D is perhaps TRBD1 (6 bases). The CDR3 is 13 amino acids. Germline CDR1 and CDR2: SGHAT and FQNNGV. Trimming removed 8 bases at V and 0 bases at J, with 8 bases between. The CDR3 bases are TGTGCCAGCGGGGGCACCTCCTACAATGAGCAGTTCTTC. This encodes CASGGTSYNEQFF.

The V gene is TRBV11-3, the J gene TRBJ2-2; 11 bases agree with TRBD1. With V trimmed by 5 bases and J by 5 bases, 10 bases remained unmatched. CDR1 is SGHNT and CDR2 is YENEEA in the germline V gene. The CDR3 sequence is 17 residues long. CDR3 in amino acids: CASSLQDRGRRTGELFF. As DNA, the CDR3 is TGTGCCAGCAGCCTTCAGGACAGGGGGCGCCGGACCGGGGAGCTGTTTTTT.

This chain links TRBV27 with TRBJ2-6, with TRBD1 identical over 7 bases. Unmatched junction bases numbered 4, after V lost 3 bases and J lost 2 bases. Germline lookup yields CDR1 MNHEY and CDR2 SMNVEV (reference sequence). The CDR3 spans 16 residues. The CDR3 DNA reads as TGTGCCAGCAGTTTGGGACAGCTGGCTGGGGCCAACGTCCTGACTTTC. This translates into CASSLGQLAGANVLTF.

The rearrangement joins TRBV2 to TRBJ1-3; TRBD1 aligns across 11 bases. V gave up 6 bases and J gave up 5 bases; unmatched junction bases: 6. CDR3 length: 15 amino acids. From germline, CDR1 is SNHLY and CDR2 FYNNEI. CDR3 region: CASRADRGLRNTIYF. CDR3 sequence (DNA): TGTGCCAGCAGGGCGGACAGGGGGCTGAGAAACACCATATATTTT.

The CDR3, as DNA: TGTGCCAGCAGCCAAGATCTCGCGAGGGTTGGAAACACCATATATTTT. Translated: CASSQDLARVGNTIYF. V gene TRBV4-2 combines with J gene TRBJ1-3; D remains unclear. Germline CDR1 LGHNA, CDR2 YNFKEQ. Between the trimmed V and J ends, which lost 0 bases and 3 bases, there was a span of 12 bases. This CDR3 is built from 16 residues.

The chain links TRBV27 to TRBJ1-1, with no clear D. The CDR3 runs 14 residues. Trimming pared 3 bases from V and 4 bases from J, leaving 12 bases between. Germline V gives CDR1 MNHEY, CDR2 SMNVEV (reference sequence). The CDR3 coding sequence is TGTGCCAGCAGTTTCACCCGGACGGCCACTGAAGCTTTCTTT. Translating it yields CASSFTRTATEAFF.

This chain joins TRBV18 and TRBJ2-7, with a weak D call TRBD1 (6 bases). The CDR3 has 15 residues. CDR1 is KGHSH, CDR2 LQKENI, per germline. Trimming removed 6 bases from V and 4 bases from J, with 19 bases in between. The CDR3 DNA reads TGTGCCAGCTCGCTAGACAGGCTAACTCTTTACGAGCAGTACTTC. It codes for CASSLDRLTLYEQYF.

This chain joins TRBV15 and TRBJ1-3; no firm D call. Germline V lookup: CDR1 LNHNV, CDR2 YYDKDF (reference sequence). The CDR3 length is 15 residues. With 0 bases removed from V and 0 bases from J, the gap between germline ends came to 6 bases. This CDR3 reads CATSRDTGSGNTIYF. CDR3 bases: TGTGCCACCAGCAGAGATACGGGCTCTGGAAACACCATATATTTT.

In its sample, this clone was seen once. V gene TRBV6-6 combines with J gene TRBJ1-5; D not certain. This CDR3 contains 14 residues. The V gene lost 5 bases and the J gene lost 0 bases, with 8 bases spanning the gap. CDR1 is MNHNY and CDR2 is SVGAGI in the germline V gene (reference sequence). The chain's CDR3 is CASSTLYSNQPQHF. The CDR3 region has the DNA TGTGCCAGCAGTACTCTATATAGCAATCAGCCCCAGCATTTT.